In its sample, the clone carrying this TCR beta chain was seen a few times. Trimming cost V 6 bases and J 4 bases, with 16 bases left between them. The CDR3 spans 15 residues. The record originates from a study of T-cell memory formation after mild COVID-19. MiXCR, applied by TCRdb to the 5' RACE reads, yields one record per CDR3 protein. Here the sample spans 300,000 to 400,000 distinct CDR3 sequences, approximately 15% being singletons. This TCR came from a man between 18 and 29 years old who had mild COVID-19 (a few samples of this study predate the infection). Cell type and time point are not known. The specimen sequenced was PBMCs or a T cell subset sorted from them (not recorded which). The chain couples TRBV12-3 or TRBV12-4 to TRBJ2-4; D is possibly TRBD1 or TRBD2 (6 bases each). CDR3 sequence reads: CASSLEGDLKNIQYF. As DNA, the CDR3 is TGTGCCAGCAGCCTTGAGGGGGACTTAAAAAACATTCAGTACTTC.